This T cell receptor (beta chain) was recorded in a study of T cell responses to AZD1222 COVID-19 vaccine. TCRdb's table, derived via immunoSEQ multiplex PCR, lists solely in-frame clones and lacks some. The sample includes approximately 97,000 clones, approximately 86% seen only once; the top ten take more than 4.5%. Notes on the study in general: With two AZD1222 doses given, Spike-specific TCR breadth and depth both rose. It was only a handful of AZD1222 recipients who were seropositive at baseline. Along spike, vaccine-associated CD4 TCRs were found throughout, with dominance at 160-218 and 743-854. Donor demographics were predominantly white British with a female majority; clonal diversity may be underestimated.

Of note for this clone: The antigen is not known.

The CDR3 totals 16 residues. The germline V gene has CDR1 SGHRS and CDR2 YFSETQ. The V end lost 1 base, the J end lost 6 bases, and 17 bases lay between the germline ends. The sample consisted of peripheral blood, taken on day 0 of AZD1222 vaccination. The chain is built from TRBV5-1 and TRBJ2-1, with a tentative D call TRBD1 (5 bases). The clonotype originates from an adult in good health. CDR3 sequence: CASSLTQGQTINEQFF. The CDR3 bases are TGCGCCAGCAGCTTGACACAAGGACAAACTATCAATGAGCAGTTCTTC.